One and the same sample provided the 14 T cell receptor beta chains below, sequenced in a study of long-term antiretroviral therapy in people with HIV. Sequencing used immunoSEQ v3.0 at survey level. Only in-frame clones appear in the TCRdb table, and some are missing; sequencing was by immunoSEQ multiplex PCR. This table has around 26,000 clones, over 75% appearing once. The specimen was unsorted PBMCs, collected 1.1 years before starting antiretroviral therapy. These receptors were collected from a woman in her twenties or thirties with HIV.

V gene TRBV15 combines with J gene TRBJ1-2, with D unresolved. This CDR3 contains 13 residues. Trimming cost V 4 bases and J 3 bases, with 9 bases left between them. The germline CDR1 and CDR2 sequences are LNHNV and YYDKDF (reference sequence). CDR3: CATSIDNDYGYTF. The CDR3 region has the DNA TGTGCCACCAGCATAGACAATGACTATGGCTACACCTTC.

V usage is TRBV5-1 and J usage is TRBJ1-1; D not certain. Deletions cut 5 bases from V and 11 bases from J, with 19 bases between. The CDR3 runs to 13 residues. The germline V gene has CDR1 SGHRS and CDR2 YFSETQ. The CDR3 reads CASRSNSQREAFF. CDR3 DNA: TGCGCCAGCAGATCGAACAGTCAACGGGAGGCTTTCTTT.

The chain joins TRBV29-1 to TRBJ1-1, with D tentatively TRBD1 (5 bases). V was cut by 6 bases and J by 0 bases, with 8 bases left in between. The CDR3 consists of 12 residues. The germline V gene has CDR1 SQVTM and CDR2 ANQGSEA. The CDR3 loop is CSVPGLNTEAFF. CDR3 DNA sequence: TGCAGCGTACCAGGGTTGAACACTGAAGCTTTCTTT.

This rearrangement joins TRBV7-6 to TRBJ1-3; no clear D gene. Trimming stripped 1 base from V and 4 bases from J, with 8 bases between. The CDR3 totals 14 residues. Germline CDR1 SGHVS, CDR2 FNYEAQ. In DNA form, the CDR3 reads TGTGCCAGCAGCTTAGGCGGACCCGGAAACACCATATATTTT. This encodes CASSLGGPGNTIYF.

J is TRBJ2-5 and V is TRBV7-9; TRBD2 is a possible D gene (5 bases). The CDR3 is 15 amino acids. CDR1 is SEHNR, CDR2 FQNEAQ, per germline (reference sequence). Trimming shortened V by 5 bases and J by 4 bases, and 17 bases separated the two germline ends. CDR3 in DNA: TGTGCCAGCAGCAGCCCCGCGGGCTGGAGAGAGACCCAGTACTTC. Translating it yields CASSSPAGWRETQYF. The entire variable domain, with the rest obtained from reference TRBV7-9 and TRBJ2-5, is as follows: DTGVSQNPRHKITKRGQNVTFRCDPISEHNRLYWYRQTLGQGPEFLTYFQNEAQLEKSRLLSDRFSAERPKGSFSTLEIQRTEQGDSAMYLCASSSPAGWRETQYFGPGTRLLVL.

The V and J genes are TRBV18 and TRBJ1-3; D might be TRBD1 (5 bases). CDR1 is KGHSH, CDR2 LQKENI, per germline. CDR3 size: 14 residues. V gave up 5 bases and J gave up 2 bases, with 10 bases separating them. The CDR3 spells CASSSQGTGNTIYF. For the CDR3, the DNA is TGTGCCAGCTCATCGCAGGGAACTGGAAACACCATATATTTT.

The chain links TRBV29-1 to TRBJ2-3; D is uncertain. V lost 4 bases to trimming and J lost 2 bases, with 10 bases between them. CDR3 length: 13 amino acids. Germline lookup yields CDR1 SQVTM and CDR2 ANQGSEA. In DNA form, the CDR3 reads TGCAGCGTTGCTCTTTCCATCACAGATACGCAGTATTTT. Encoded protein: CSVALSITDTQYF.

CDR3 in DNA: TGCGCCAGCAGCCAAGTAGATATGGGGTTCTCCTCTGGAAACACCATATATTTT. Its protein product is CASSQVDMGFSSGNTIYF. The chain couples TRBV4-1 to TRBJ1-3, with D unresolved. V gave up 1 base and J gave up 0 bases, with 16 bases separating them. Germline assignment: CDR1 MGHRA and CDR2 YSYEKL. CDR3 size: 18 residues.

This chain connects TRBV7-8 to TRBJ1-1; D is undetermined. From germline, CDR1 is SGHVS and CDR2 FQNEAQ. This CDR3 contains 16 residues. V lost 1 base, J lost 0 bases, and 12 bases lay in between. In DNA, the CDR3 is TGTGCCAGCAGCTTAGTCGCTAGTGTGGTGAACACTGAAGCTTTCTTT. The encoded protein is CASSLVASVVNTEAFF.

This chain joins TRBV15 and TRBJ2-1, with D perhaps TRBD2 (5 bases). The CDR3 consists of 18 residues. Germline V lookup: CDR1 LNHNV, CDR2 YYDKDF (reference sequence). With 2 bases removed from V and 0 bases from J, the gap between germline ends came to 17 bases. The CDR3 bases are TGTGCCACCAGCAGATCGCGGGCACAGTTTAGCTCCTACAATGAGCAGTTCTTC. Amino acid sequence: CATSRSRAQFSSYNEQFF. Combining the CDR3 with reference TRBV15 and TRBJ2-1 gives the whole variable domain DAMVIQNPRYQVTQFGKPVTLSCSQTLNHNVMYWYQQKSSQAPKLLFHYYDKDFNNEADTPDNFQSRRPNTSFCFLDIRSPGLGDTAMYLCATSRSRAQFSSYNEQFFGPGTRLTVL.

The chain couples TRBV11-3 to TRBJ1-1; perhaps TRBD1 as D (6 bases). V lost 1 base and J lost 0, with 9 bases in between. In germline, CDR1 is SGHNT, CDR2 YENEEA. The CDR3 runs to 15 residues. CDR3 bases: TGTGCCAGCAGCTTAGGGACAGTCATGAACACTGAAGCTTTCTTT. It encodes CASSLGTVMNTEAFF.

The CDR3 DNA sequence: TGTGCCAGCAGCTCGGGACAGAGGTCTGGAAACACCATATATTTT. It codes for CASSSGQRSGNTIYF. The chain recombines TRBV5-6 with TRBJ1-3; 7 positions match TRBD1. Germline assignment: CDR1 SGHDT and CDR2 YYEEEE. This CDR3 spans 15 amino acids. J was trimmed by 1 base and V by 3 bases; bases with no gene match: 4.

The chain has TRBV20-1 and TRBJ2-3; possible D gene TRBD2, 6 bases. The CDR3 has 11 amino acids. The germline V and J ends were trimmed by 5 bases and 5 bases, with 8 bases remaining between them. Germline loops: CDR1 DFQATT, CDR2 SNEGSKA (reference sequence). The CDR3 reads CSAGGKDTQYF. The CDR3 nucleotides are TGCAGTGCTGGCGGGAAAGATACGCAGTATTTT.

This chain links TRBV19 with TRBJ2-2; no clear D. Trimming removed 6 bases from V and 4 bases from J, with 12 bases in between. Germline-derived CDR1 and CDR2 are LNHDA and SQIVND (reference sequence). This CDR3 is built from 14 residues. The CDR3 DNA follows: TGTGCCAGTAGAAGGGTGGCGAGCACCGGGGAGCTGTTTTTT. Amino acids: CASRRVASTGELFF.